A selection of T cell receptor beta chains follows, all from one sample in a study of T cell repertoires in cytomegalovirus infection. TCRdb redid the calling of the reads with MiXCR, one entry per CDR3 protein. The profile shows approximately 500,000 distinct CDR3 sequences, approximately 10% of them singletons. Material for sequencing was PBMCs. The receptors shown here come from a human donor in good health (CMV status not recorded). Some clones in this sample may be carry-over from other donors' samples. Each CDR3 is given with its conserved first and last residue. The D gene is left open where the match is weak. Size is stated for part of the rows, as once, few or many counts, or as a class when the clone is expanded.

D	size	V	J	CDR3	DNA
NA	many	TRBV4-1	TRBJ1-4	CASSPFAGTPEKLFF	TGCGCCAGCAGCCCTTTTGCCGGGACTCCAGAAAAACTGTTTTTT
NA	many	TRBV5-1	TRBJ1-1	CASSLGQGNSNTEAFF	TGCGCCAGCAGCTTGGGGCAGGGGAACTCGAACACTGAAGCTTTCTTT
NA	many	TRBV7-8	TRBJ1-4	CASSLETGTATNEKLFF	TGTGCCAGCAGCTTAGAAACTGGCACAGCAACTAATGAAAAACTGTTTTTT
TRBD1	NA	TRBV20-1	TRBJ1-1	CSATPDRGNTEAFF	TGCAGTGCTACTCCGGACAGGGGGAACACTGAAGCTTTCTTT
NA	many	TRBV7-9	TRBJ2-1	CASGLTPNEQFF	TGTGCCAGCGGGCTCACTCCTAATGAGCAGTTCTTC
TRBD2	many	TRBV7-2	TRBJ2-7	CASSPNSGLAGGEQYF	TGTGCCAGCAGCCCCAATTCGGGACTAGCGGGGGGTGAGCAGTACTTC
NA	many	TRBV5-1	TRBJ1-4	CASSRWGTERGSEKLFF	TGCGCCAGCAGCCGTTGGGGGACGGAACGAGGGAGCGAAAAACTGTTTTTT
TRBD1	many	TRBV7-3	TRBJ2-2	CASSPGLPGQGRTGELFF	TGTGCCAGCAGCCCGGGCCTCCCGGGACAGGGGCGGACCGGGGAGCTGTTTTTT
TRBD1	many	TRBV12-3/TRBV12-4	TRBJ2-7	CASSPLQGAVEQYF	TGTGCCAGCAGTCCCCTACAGGGGGCAGTGGAGCAGTACTTC
NA	many	TRBV27	TRBJ2-6	CASSPIMSSGANVLTF	TGTGCCAGCAGTCCCATCATGAGCTCTGGGGCCAACGTCCTGACTTTC
NA	few	TRBV27	TRBJ2-7	CASSLGSRDYEQYF	TGTGCCAGCAGTTTGGGCAGCAGGGACTACGAGCAGTACTTC
TRBD1	many	TRBV19	TRBJ1-5	CASSIPGQGDQPQHF	TGTGCCAGTAGTATCCCAGGACAGGGGGACCAGCCCCAGCATTTT
TRBD1	many	TRBV29-1	TRBJ1-2	CSVTAGQGDGYTF	TGCAGCGTTACCGCCGGACAGGGAGATGGCTACACCTTC
NA	many	TRBV7-9	TRBJ1-2	CASSPRTATNYGYTF	TGTGCCAGCAGCCCCCGGACAGCCACTAACTATGGCTACACCTTC
NA	few	TRBV29-1	TRBJ2-3	CSGGQDTQYF	TGCAGCGGTGGACAGGATACGCAGTATTTT
NA	NA	TRBV9	TRBJ2-7	CASSPDVTYEQYF	TGTGCCAGCAGCCCCGACGTTACCTACGAGCAGTACTTC
NA	few	TRBV27	TRBJ2-1	CASSLVKTGNEQFF	TGTGCCAGCAGTTTAGTTAAGACGGGCAATGAGCAGTTCTTC
NA	few	TRBV11-2	TRBJ2-5	CASTLFPETQYF	TGTGCCAGCACCCTGTTCCCGGAGACCCAGTACTTC
NA	NA	TRBV7-3	TRBJ2-2	CASSDDANTGELFF	TGTGCCAGCAGCGACGACGCGAACACCGGGGAGCTGTTTTTT
TRBD1	NA	TRBV5-4	TRBJ1-4	CASSRTTGVDEKLFF	TGTGCCAGCAGCAGGACGACAGGGGTAGATGAAAAACTGTTTTTT
NA	few	TRBV12-3/TRBV12-4	TRBJ2-4	CASSLTQGLQYF	TGTGCCAGCAGTTTGACTCAGGGGCTCCAGTACTTC
NA	many	TRBV2	TRBJ1-2	CASSLTEREGYTF	TGTGCCAGCAGCCTGACAGAACGCGAGGGCTACACCTTC
TRBD1	NA	TRBV28	TRBJ2-7	CASSYRGTIEQYF	TGTGCCAGCAGTTACAGGGGGACGATCGAGCAGTACTTC
NA	NA	TRBV7-9	TRBJ1-2	CASSLSPEGYTF	TGTGCCAGCAGCTTGTCTCCGGAGGGCTACACCTTC
NA	many	TRBV6-5	TRBJ1-3	CASRGPPPSPSGNTIYF	TGTGCCAGCCGCGGCCCTCCACCGTCCCCCTCTGGAAACACCATATATTTT
TRBD2	many	TRBV7-9	TRBJ2-1	CASSLARIRLAGVEQFF	TGTGCCAGCAGCTTAGCGCGTATAAGACTAGCGGGAGTAGAGCAGTTCTTC
TRBD1	NA	TRBV20-1	TRBJ2-5	CSASSAGGQETQYF	TGCAGTGCTAGCTCGGCAGGGGGTCAGGAGACCCAGTACTTC
TRBD2	many	TRBV28	TRBJ2-7	CASSAGTSGRDYEQYF	TGTGCCAGCAGTGCGGGGACTAGCGGGAGGGACTACGAGCAGTACTTC
NA	once	TRBV5-4	TRBJ2-7	CASSSGLPGDEQYF	TGTGCCAGCAGCTCGGGACTTCCGGGCGACGAGCAGTACTTC
TRBD1	NA	TRBV11-2	TRBJ2-7	CASSLGGQGPYEQYF	TGTGCCAGCAGCTTAGGGGGACAGGGGCCCTACGAGCAGTACTTC
TRBD1	many	TRBV19	TRBJ2-7	CASIDAIPGQGAYEQYF	TGTGCCAGTATTGACGCGATTCCGGGACAGGGCGCCTACGAGCAGTACTTC
NA	NA	TRBV27	TRBJ1-6	CASRPGTMNSPLHF	TGTGCCAGCAGACCCGGGACTATGAATTCACCCCTCCACTTT
NA	NA	TRBV12-5	TRBJ2-1	CASGLVVRVGPQSSYNEQFF	TGTGCTAGTGGTTTGGTGGTGCGGGTGGGCCCCCAGAGCTCCTACAATGAGCAGTTCTTC
TRBD2	NA	TRBV19	TRBJ2-7	CASSTGTRNEQYF	TGTGCCAGTAGTACGGGGACTAGGAACGAGCAGTACTTC
NA	many	TRBV28	TRBJ2-3	CASRRGIDTDTQYF	TGTGCCAGCAGGCGGGGAATAGACACAGATACGCAGTATTTT